This T cell receptor (beta chain) was recorded in a study of OX40 agonist ivuxolimab in advanced cancers. The repertoire was sequenced with immunoSEQ multiplex PCR; TCRdb's copy has only in-frame clones and lacks some. The sample lists roughly 100,000 clones, 90% occurring once. Overall study findings and caveats: The antigen specificity of the peripheral T cells (those that were expanded) was not determined.

Germline lookup yields CDR1 LNHDA and CDR2 SQIVND (reference sequence). The CDR3 has 16 residues. With 5 bases removed from V and 0 bases from J, the gap between germline ends came to 15 bases. Of note for this clone: Its target is unknown.

The TCR was taken from an adult with an advanced solid tumor such as melanoma, head and neck, liver or kidney cancer. This sample comprised CD4+ or CD8+ T cells sorted from blood, obtained in a trial of the OX40 agonist ivuxolimab. V and J are TRBV19 and TRBJ2-3; D is uncertain. The CDR3 DNA sequence: TGTGCCAGTAGTCCCGCCCACTGGCGGAGCACAGATACGCAGTATTTT. Translation gives CASSPAHWRSTDTQYF. The full variable domain, rest sourced from reference TRBV19 and TRBJ2-3, is DGGITQSPKYLFRKEGQNVTLSCEQNLNHDAMYWYRQDPGQGLRLIYYSQIVNDFQKGDIAEGYSVSREKKESFPLTVTSAQKNPTAFYLCASSPAHWRSTDTQYFGPGTRLTVL.